Included here is one TCR beta chain sequence, with context. There are 17 residues in the CDR3. V lost 4 bases to trimming and J lost 0 bases, with 17 bases between them. Germline V gene sequence: CDR1 SGHTA, CDR2 FQGTGA. Sequencing used immunoSEQ multiplex PCR; TCRdb keeps in-frame clones, though not all of them. The sample contains around 270,000 clones, 80% to 95% of which appear only once. This entry is derived from a study of blood T cell repertoires in COVID-19. The wider study: COVID-19 samples collected from the United States, Italy and Spain covered acute and convalescent phases. Sample material is recorded as cDNA or gDNA derived from T cells, B-cell-depleted T cells, or PBMCs.

Seattle patient enrollment occurred during active infection, with longitudinal follow-up thereafter. The clonotype comes from a person aged 18 to 35 with COVID-19, enrolled during active disease. The chain has TRBV7-3 and TRBJ2-3, with D tentatively TRBD1 (7 bases). The sequencing sample was made of peripheral blood. CDR3: CASSSQGGLTSTDTQYF. The CDR3 DNA follows: TGTGCCAGCAGCTCCCAGGGGGGCCTCACTAGCACAGATACGCAGTATTTT.